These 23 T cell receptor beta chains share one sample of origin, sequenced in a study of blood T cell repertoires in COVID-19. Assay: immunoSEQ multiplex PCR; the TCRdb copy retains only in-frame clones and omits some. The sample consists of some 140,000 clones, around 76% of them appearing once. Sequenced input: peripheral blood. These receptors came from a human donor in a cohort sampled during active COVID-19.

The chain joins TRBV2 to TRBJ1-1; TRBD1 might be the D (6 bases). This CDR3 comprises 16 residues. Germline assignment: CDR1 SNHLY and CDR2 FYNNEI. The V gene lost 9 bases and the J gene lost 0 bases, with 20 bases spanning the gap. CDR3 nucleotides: TGTGCCAGTTCGTCAGGGGTGGCAAGCCTGAACACTGAAGCTTTCTTT. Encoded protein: CASSSGVASLNTEAFF.

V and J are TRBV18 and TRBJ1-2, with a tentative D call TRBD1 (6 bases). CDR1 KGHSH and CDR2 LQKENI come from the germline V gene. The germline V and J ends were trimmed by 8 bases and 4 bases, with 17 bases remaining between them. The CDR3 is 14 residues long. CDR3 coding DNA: TGTGCCAGCGCACAGGGAAGGGAGAGCTATGGCTACACCTTC. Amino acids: CASAQGRESYGYTF.

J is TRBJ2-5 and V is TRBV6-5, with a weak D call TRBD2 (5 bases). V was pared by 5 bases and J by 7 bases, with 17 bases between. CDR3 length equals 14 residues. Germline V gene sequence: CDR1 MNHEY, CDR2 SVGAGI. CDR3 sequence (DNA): TGTGCCAGCAGTCGCAAAGAGCTAGGAGGGACCCAGTACTTC. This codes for CASSRKELGGTQYF.

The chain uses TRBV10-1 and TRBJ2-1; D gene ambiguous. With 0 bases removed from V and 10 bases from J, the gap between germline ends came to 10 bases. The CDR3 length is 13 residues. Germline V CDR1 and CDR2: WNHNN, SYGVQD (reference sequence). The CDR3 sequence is CASSESRGGEQFF. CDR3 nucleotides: TGCGCCAGCAGTGAGTCGAGAGGTGGGGAGCAGTTCTTC.

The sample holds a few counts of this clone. The CDR3: CASSQDLERGYTF. As DNA, the CDR3 is TGCGCCAGCAGCCAAGATTTGGAGCGTGGCTACACCTTC. The chain recombines TRBV4-1 with TRBJ1-2; D is undetermined. The CDR3 contains 13 residues. Trimming pared 0 bases from V and 7 bases from J, leaving 9 bases between. Germline CDR1 reads MGHRA; CDR2 reads YSYEKL.

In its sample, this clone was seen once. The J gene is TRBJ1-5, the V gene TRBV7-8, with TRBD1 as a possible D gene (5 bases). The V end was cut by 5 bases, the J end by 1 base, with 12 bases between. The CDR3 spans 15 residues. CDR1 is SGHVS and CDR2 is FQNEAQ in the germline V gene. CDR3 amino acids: CASSPQGRSNQPQHF. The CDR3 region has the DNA TGTGCCAGCAGCCCCCAGGGTCGCAGCAATCAGCCCCAGCATTTT. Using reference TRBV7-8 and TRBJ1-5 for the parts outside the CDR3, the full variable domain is GAGVSQSPRYKVAKRGQDVALRCDPISGHVSLFWYQQALGQGPEFLTYFQNEAQLDKSGLPSDRFFAERPEGSVSTLKIQRTQQEDSAVYLCASSPQGRSNQPQHFGDGTRLSIL.

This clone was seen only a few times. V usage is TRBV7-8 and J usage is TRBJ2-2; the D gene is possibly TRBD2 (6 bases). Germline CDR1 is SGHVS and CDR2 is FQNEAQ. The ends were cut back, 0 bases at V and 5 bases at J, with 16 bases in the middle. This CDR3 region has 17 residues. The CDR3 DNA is TGTGCCAGCAGCTTAGCCGGTGGGGCGGGACTGACCGGGGAGCTGTTTTTT. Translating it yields CASSLAGGAGLTGELFF. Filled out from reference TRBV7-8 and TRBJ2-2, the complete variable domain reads GAGVSQSPRYKVAKRGQDVALRCDPISGHVSLFWYQQALGQGPEFLTYFQNEAQLDKSGLPSDRFFAERPEGSVSTLKIQRTQQEDSAVYLCASSLAGGAGLTGELFFGEGSRLTVL.

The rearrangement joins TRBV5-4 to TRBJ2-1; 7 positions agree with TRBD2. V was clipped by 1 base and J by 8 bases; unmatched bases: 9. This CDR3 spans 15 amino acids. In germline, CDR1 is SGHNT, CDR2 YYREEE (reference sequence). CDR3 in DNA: TGTGCCAGCAGCTTGATGAGGGGAGGGAAGGATGAGCAGTTCTTC. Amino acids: CASSLMRGGKDEQFF.

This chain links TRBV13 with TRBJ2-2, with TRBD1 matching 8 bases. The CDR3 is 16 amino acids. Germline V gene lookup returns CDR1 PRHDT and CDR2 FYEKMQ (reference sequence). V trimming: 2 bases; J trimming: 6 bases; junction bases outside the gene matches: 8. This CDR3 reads CASSLMSDRVAGELFF. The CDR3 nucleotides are TGTGCCAGCAGCTTAATGTCGGACAGGGTCGCCGGGGAGCTGTTTTTT.

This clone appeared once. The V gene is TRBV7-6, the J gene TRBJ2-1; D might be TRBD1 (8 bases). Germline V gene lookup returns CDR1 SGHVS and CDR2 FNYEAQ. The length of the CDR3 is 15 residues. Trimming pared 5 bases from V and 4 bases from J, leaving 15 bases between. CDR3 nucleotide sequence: TGTGCCAGCAGCGAAGGACAGGGAGGGTACAATGAGCAGTTCTTC. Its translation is CASSEGQGGYNEQFF.

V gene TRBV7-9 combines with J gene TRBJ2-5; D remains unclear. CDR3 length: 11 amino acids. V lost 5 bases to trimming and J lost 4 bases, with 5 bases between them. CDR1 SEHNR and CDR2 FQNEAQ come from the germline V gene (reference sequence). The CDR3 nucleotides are TGTGCCAGCAGCCAACTAGAGACCCAGTACTTC. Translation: CASSQLETQYF.

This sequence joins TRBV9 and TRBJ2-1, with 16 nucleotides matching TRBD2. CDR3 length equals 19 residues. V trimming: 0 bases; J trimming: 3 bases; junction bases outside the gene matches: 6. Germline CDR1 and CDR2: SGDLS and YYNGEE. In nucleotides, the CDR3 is TGTGCCAGCAGCGTAGGCCCGGGACTAGCGGGGGGGCACTACAATGAGCAGTTCTTC. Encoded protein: CASSVGPGLAGGHYNEQFF.

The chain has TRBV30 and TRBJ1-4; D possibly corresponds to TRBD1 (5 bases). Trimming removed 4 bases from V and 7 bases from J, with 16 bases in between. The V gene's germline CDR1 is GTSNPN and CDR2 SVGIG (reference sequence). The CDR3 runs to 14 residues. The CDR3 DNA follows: TGTGCCTGGACCCCATGGGGGGTGAGTGAAAAACTGTTTTTT. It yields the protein CAWTPWGVSEKLFF.

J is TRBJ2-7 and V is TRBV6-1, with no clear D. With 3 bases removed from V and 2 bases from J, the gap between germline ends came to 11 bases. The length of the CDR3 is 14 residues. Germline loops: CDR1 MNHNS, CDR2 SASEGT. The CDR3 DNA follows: TGTGCCAGCAGTGACACGCCAGAAACCTACGAGCAGTACTTC. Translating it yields CASSDTPETYEQYF.

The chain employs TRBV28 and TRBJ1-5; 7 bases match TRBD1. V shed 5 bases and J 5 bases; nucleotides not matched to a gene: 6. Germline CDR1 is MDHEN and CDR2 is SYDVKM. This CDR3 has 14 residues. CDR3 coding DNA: TGTGCCAGCAGTCCGGGGACAGCTTATCAGCCCCAGCATTTT. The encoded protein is CASSPGTAYQPQHF.

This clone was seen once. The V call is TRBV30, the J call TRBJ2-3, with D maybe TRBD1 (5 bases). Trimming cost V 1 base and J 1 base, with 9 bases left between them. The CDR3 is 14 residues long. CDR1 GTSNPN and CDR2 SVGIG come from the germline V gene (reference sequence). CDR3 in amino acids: CAWSGGHRTDTQYF. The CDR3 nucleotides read TGTGCCTGGAGTGGGGGCCACCGCACAGATACGCAGTATTTT.

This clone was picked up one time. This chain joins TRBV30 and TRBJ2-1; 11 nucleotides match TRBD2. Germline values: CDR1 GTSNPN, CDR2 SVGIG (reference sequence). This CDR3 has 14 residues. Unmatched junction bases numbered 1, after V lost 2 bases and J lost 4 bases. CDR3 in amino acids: CAWSTSGGYNEQFF. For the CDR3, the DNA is TGTGCCTGGAGTACTAGCGGGGGATACAATGAGCAGTTCTTC.

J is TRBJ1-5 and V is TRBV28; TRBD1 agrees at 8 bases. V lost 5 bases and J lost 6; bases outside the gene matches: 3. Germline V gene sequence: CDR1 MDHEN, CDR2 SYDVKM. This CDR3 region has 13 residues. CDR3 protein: CASSITGGQPQHF. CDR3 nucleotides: TGTGCCAGCAGTATTACAGGGGGTCAGCCCCAGCATTTT. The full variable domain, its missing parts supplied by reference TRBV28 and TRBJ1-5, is DVKVTQSSRYLVKRTGEKVFLECVQDMDHENMFWYRQDPGLGLRLIYFSYDVKMKEKGDIPEGYSVSREKKERFSLILESASTNQTSMYLCASSITGGQPQHFGDGTRLSIL.

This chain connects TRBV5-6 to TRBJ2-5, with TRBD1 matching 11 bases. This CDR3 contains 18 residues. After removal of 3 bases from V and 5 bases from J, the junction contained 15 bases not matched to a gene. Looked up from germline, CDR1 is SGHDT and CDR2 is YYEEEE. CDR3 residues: CASSSPSTPGQGGETQYF. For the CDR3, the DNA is TGTGCCAGCAGCTCCCCCTCCACGCCGGGACAGGGGGGGGAGACCCAGTACTTC.

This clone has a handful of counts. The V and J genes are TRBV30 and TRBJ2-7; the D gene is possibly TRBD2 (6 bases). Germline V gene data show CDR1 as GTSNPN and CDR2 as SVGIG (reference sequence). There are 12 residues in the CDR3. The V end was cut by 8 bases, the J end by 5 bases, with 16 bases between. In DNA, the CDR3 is TGTGCCCGGGGCGGCGGAGGGGACGAGCAGTACTTC. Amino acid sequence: CARGGGGDEQYF.

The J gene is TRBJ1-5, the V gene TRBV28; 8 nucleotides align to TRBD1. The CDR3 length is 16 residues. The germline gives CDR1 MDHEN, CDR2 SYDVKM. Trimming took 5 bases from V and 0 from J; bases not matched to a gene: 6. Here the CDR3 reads CASSAKTGVSNQPQHF. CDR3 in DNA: TGTGCCAGCAGTGCCAAGACAGGGGTTAGCAATCAGCCCCAGCATTTT.

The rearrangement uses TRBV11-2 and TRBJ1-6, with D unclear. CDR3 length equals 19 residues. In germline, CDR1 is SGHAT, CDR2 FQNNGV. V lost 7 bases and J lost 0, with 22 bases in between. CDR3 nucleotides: TGTGCCAGCACCCTCGGAGTACTAACGACGAGCTCCTATAATTCACCCCTCCACTTT. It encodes CASTLGVLTTSSYNSPLHF.

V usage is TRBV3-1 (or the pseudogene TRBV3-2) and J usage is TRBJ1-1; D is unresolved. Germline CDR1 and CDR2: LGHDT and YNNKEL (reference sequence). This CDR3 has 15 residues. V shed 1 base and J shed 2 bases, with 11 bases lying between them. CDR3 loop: CASSQAPLTNTEAFF. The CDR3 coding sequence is TGTGCCAGCAGCCAAGCCCCCTTAACTAACACTGAAGCTTTCTTT.